A single sample gave rise to the 18 T cell receptor beta chains below, sequenced in a study of shared clonotypes between healthy human individuals. Libraries were prepared by immunoSEQ multiplex PCR; TCRdb keeps only in-frame clonotypes and omits some of them. The repertoire holds approximately 1.5 million clones, with about 98.5% as singletons. Sequences were obtained from naive CD4+ T cells sorted from blood. The subset here: CD45RA+ positively selected. All receptors come from a man younger than 45 in good health.

The genes are TRBV9 and TRBJ2-1, with TRBD2 identical over 8 bases. The germline V gene has CDR1 SGDLS and CDR2 YYNGEE. The V gene end was trimmed by 4 bases and the J gene end by 15 bases; junction bases not matched to a gene: 15. This CDR3 region has 14 residues. The CDR3 nucleotides are TGTGCCAGCAGCCCCCGCCAAGCGGGAGTAAGGAGGTTCTTC. It codes for CASSPRQAGVRRFF.

This chain connects TRBV2 to TRBJ1-2, with D unclear. CDR1 is SNHLY and CDR2 is FYNNEI in the germline V gene. V gave up 5 bases and J gave up 3 bases, with 4 bases separating them. The CDR3 spans 11 residues. The CDR3 nucleotides read TGTGCCAGCAGTTACTACTATGGCTACACCTTC. It yields the protein CASSYYYGYTF.

CDR3: CASSAEGSRAQHF. The CDR3 bases are TGTGCCAGCAGCGCAGAGGGGTCCCGAGCCCAGCATTTT. The gene calls are TRBV7-2 and TRBJ1-5; tentatively, D is TRBD1 (5 bases). Germline-derived CDR1 and CDR2 are SGHTA and FQGNSA. V was shortened by 5 bases and J by 11 bases, with 16 bases between the two germline ends. This CDR3 region has 13 residues.

The rearrangement joins TRBV9 to TRBJ1-2; D is ambiguous. The V gene's germline CDR1 is SGDLS and CDR2 YYNGEE. The CDR3 has 14 amino acids. Trimming removed 3 bases at V and 2 bases at J, with 11 bases between. CDR3 sequence reads: CASSAAGTNYGYTF. The CDR3 bases are TGTGCCAGCAGCGCCGCAGGTACCAACTATGGCTACACCTTC.

The rearrangement joins TRBV7-6 to TRBJ2-5; D unresolved. Trimming pared 4 bases from V and 1 base from J, leaving 10 bases between. The CDR3 is 14 residues long. In germline, CDR1 is SGHVS, CDR2 FNYEAQ. The CDR3, as DNA: TGTGCCAGCAGCTCTGTTGGGCTCCAAGAGACCCAGTACTTC. Translating it yields CASSSVGLQETQYF.

V usage is TRBV5-1 and J usage is TRBJ2-1; D is perhaps TRBD1 (5 bases). V was clipped by 4 bases and J by 9 bases, with 17 bases between them. The CDR3 consists of 14 residues. Germline V gene data show CDR1 as SGHRS and CDR2 as YFSETQ. As DNA, the CDR3 is TGCGCCAGCAGCCCCAAGGGGATACCGGCTGAGCAGTTCTTC. It encodes CASSPKGIPAEQFF.

This clone has just one count. This sample includes further DNA sequences coding for the same CDR3. The rearrangement joins TRBV11-2 to TRBJ2-3; D is undetermined. Between the trimmed V and J ends, which lost 0 bases and 0 bases, there was a span of 1 base. The CDR3 is made up of 13 amino acids. Germline CDR1 is SGHAT and CDR2 is FQNNGV. CDR3 bases: TGTGCCAGCAGCTTAGATAGCACAGATACGCAGTATTTT. This codes for CASSLDSTDTQYF.

V gene TRBV5-4 combines with J gene TRBJ2-7; 10 bases are shared with TRBD2. The CDR3 loop spans 16 amino acids. Per the germline V gene, CDR1 is SGHNT and CDR2 is YYREEE (reference sequence). With V trimmed by 4 bases and J by 2 bases, 9 bases remained unmatched. CDR3 in amino acids: CASSTQAGGPPYEQYF. The CDR3 nucleotides are TGTGCCAGCAGCACCCAAGCGGGAGGGCCCCCCTACGAGCAGTACTTC.

For this clone: The sample contains more than one DNA sequence encoding this CDR3. V usage is TRBV5-4 and J usage is TRBJ2-7; 9 bases line up with TRBD1. Germline CDR1 is SGHNT and CDR2 is YYREEE (reference sequence). V lost 2 bases to trimming and J lost 3 bases; unmatched junction nucleotides: 3. This CDR3 spans 14 amino acids. The CDR3 DNA follows: TGTGCCAGCAGCTTAGGACAGGGGCGCTACGAGCAGTACTTC. Protein product: CASSLGQGRYEQYF.

The V call is TRBV27, the J call TRBJ1-2; D not resolved. Per the germline V gene, CDR1 is MNHEY and CDR2 is SMNVEV (reference sequence). The CDR3 consists of 15 residues. Deletions cut 8 bases from V and 8 bases from J, with 24 bases between. The CDR3 loop is CASGSFGRTAGGYTF. CDR3 in DNA: TGTGCCAGCGGAAGCTTTGGACGGACCGCAGGAGGCTACACCTTC.

The chain employs TRBV9 and TRBJ2-1; 11 nucleotides line up with TRBD2. CDR3 length: 16 residues. Germline CDR1 reads SGDLS; CDR2 reads YYNGEE. Unmatched junction bases numbered 11, after V lost 3 bases and J lost 9 bases. The CDR3: CASSAQTSGSEFEQFF. CDR3 in DNA: TGTGCCAGCAGCGCCCAAACTAGCGGGAGTGAGTTTGAGCAGTTCTTC.

This CDR3 reads CASSSPGTNYGYTF. CDR3 nucleotides: TGCGCCAGCAGTTCCCCCGGGACCAACTATGGCTACACCTTC. The rearrangement uses TRBV5-1 and TRBJ1-2; tentative D call: TRBD1 (5 bases). In germline, CDR1 is SGHRS, CDR2 YFSETQ. The CDR3 runs 14 residues. V lost 5 bases to trimming and J lost 2 bases, with 13 bases between them.

The chain recombines TRBV6-6 with TRBJ2-2, with 8 bases lining up with TRBD2. There are 13 residues in the CDR3. CDR1 and CDR2 (germline): MNHNY, SVGAGI (reference sequence). V gave up 8 bases and J gave up 5 bases; unmatched junction bases: 4. The DNA of the CDR3 is TGTGCCAGCGGGACTAGTCCTACCGGGGAGCTGTTTTTT. It translates to CASGTSPTGELFF.

The chain links TRBV29-1 to TRBJ1-3; D not resolved. V was trimmed by 3 bases and J by 3 bases, leaving 6 bases between them. From germline, CDR1 is SQVTM and CDR2 ANQGSEA. This CDR3 region has 12 residues. CDR3 in DNA: TGCAGCGTTGAGGTCTTTGGAAACACCATATATTTT. Its translation is CSVEVFGNTIYF. Full variable domain (rest looked up from reference TRBV29-1 and TRBJ1-3): SAVISQKPSRDICQRGTSLTIQCQVDSQVTMMFWYRQQPGQSLTLIATANQGSEATYESGFVIDKFPISRPNLTFSTLTVSNMSPEDSSIYLCSVEVFGNTIYFGEGSWLTVV.

The V call is TRBV6-1, the J call TRBJ1-1, with D unclear. Germline values: CDR1 MNHNS, CDR2 SASEGT. V was clipped by 2 bases and J by 4 bases, with 14 bases between them. The CDR3 contains 15 residues. In DNA, the CDR3 is TGTGCCAGCAGTGAAATCCGGGCCCCAAGCACTGAAGCTTTCTTT. It yields the protein CASSEIRAPSTEAFF.

V is TRBV7-2 and J is TRBJ2-1; the match to TRBD2 covers 13 bases. After removal of 4 bases from V and 1 base from J, the junction contained 1 base not matched to a gene. CDR1 is SGHTA, CDR2 FQGNSA, per germline. The CDR3 length is 16 residues. For the CDR3, the DNA is TGTGCCAGCAGCTGGACTAGCGGGAGTTCCTACAATGAGCAGTTCTTC. It encodes CASSWTSGSSYNEQFF. Full variable domain (outside the CDR3, taken from reference TRBV7-2 and TRBJ2-1): GAGVSQSPSNKVTEKGKDVELRCDPISGHTALYWYRQSLGQGLEFLIYFQGNSAPDKSGLPSDRFSAERTGGSVSTLTIQRTQQEDSAVYLCASSWTSGSSYNEQFFGPGTRLTVL.

This rearrangement joins TRBV10-2 to TRBJ2-1; 9 nucleotides line up with TRBD2. Germline CDR1 is WSHSY and CDR2 is SAAADI. V shed 6 bases and J 5 bases; nucleotides not matched to a gene: 2. The CDR3 spans 13 residues. The CDR3 DNA follows: TGCGCCAGCAGGGCTAGCGGGGACAATGAGCAGTTCTTC. It is translated as CASRASGDNEQFF.

The gene calls are TRBV27 and TRBJ1-3; the D is unclear. This CDR3 contains 15 residues. V lost 3 bases and J 5 bases, leaving 14 bases between the germline ends. Germline values: CDR1 MNHEY, CDR2 SMNVEV (reference sequence). The CDR3 loop reads CASSLVGYPRNTIYF. The CDR3 DNA is TGTGCCAGCAGTTTGGTAGGGTATCCGCGAAACACCATATATTTT.